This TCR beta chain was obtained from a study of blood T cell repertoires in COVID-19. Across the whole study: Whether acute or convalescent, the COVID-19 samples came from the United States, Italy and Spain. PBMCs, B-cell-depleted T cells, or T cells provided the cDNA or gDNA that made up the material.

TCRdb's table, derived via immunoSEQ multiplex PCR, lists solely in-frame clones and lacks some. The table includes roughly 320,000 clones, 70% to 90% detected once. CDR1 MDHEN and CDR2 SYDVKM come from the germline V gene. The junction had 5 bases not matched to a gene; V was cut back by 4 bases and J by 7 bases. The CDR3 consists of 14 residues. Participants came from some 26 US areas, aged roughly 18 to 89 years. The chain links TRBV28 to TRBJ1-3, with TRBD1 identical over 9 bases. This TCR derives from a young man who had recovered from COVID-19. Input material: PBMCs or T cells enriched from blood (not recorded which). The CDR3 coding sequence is TGTGCCAGCAGTTCCGGGACAGGGTACAACACCATATATTTT. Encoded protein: CASSSGTGYNTIYF.